This T cell receptor beta chain was recovered during a study of cytomegalovirus exposure and HLA in healthy donors. This CDR3 has 12 amino acids. CDR1 is SGHRS and CDR2 is YFSETQ in the germline V gene. Trimming removed 4 bases at V and 9 bases at J, with 11 bases between. This clone was picked up a small number of times. Its antigen remains unidentified. General study findings and limits: In the roughly 120 validation repertoires, a later analysis found that first-cohort TCR clusters tended to co-occur. Most TCR sequences were rare, but some public TCRs occurred in many donors.

Clones were sequenced by immunoSEQ multiplex PCR, and TCRdb holds only the in-frame ones, with some missing. The sample includes 150,000 to 200,000 clones, about 80% of them seen just once. Material: PBMCs. The chain has TRBV5-1 and TRBJ2-1; maybe TRBD2 (5 bases). This TCR derives from a woman between 18 and 29 years old in good health and CMV-seropositive. CDR3 protein: CASSQLGGEQFF. The CDR3 DNA reads as TGCGCCAGCAGCCAACTTGGAGGTGAGCAGTTCTTC.